The next 31 T cell receptor beta chains were all read from a single sample in a study of regulatory T cells in long-lasting Graves disease. HTBI primers from iRepertoire and Arm-PCR of CDR3 regions yielded the TCR beta libraries. TCRdb redid the calling of the multiplex PCR reads with MiXCR, one entry per CDR3 protein. The profile covers roughly 560,000 distinct CDR3 sequences, with around 13% appearing a single time and around 10% taken by the ten largest. Time point defined: newly diagnosed GD, antithyroid drugs for less than 3 months. After RNA was extracted from PBMCs, the TCR library was made from it. The same data also went into a second study, on T cells in Graves' hyperthyroidism and ophthalmopathy.

The source was peripheral blood mononuclear cells (PBMCs), collected at new diagnosis, from a patient treated with antithyroid drugs. The receptors come from a woman aged 25 to 39 with Graves disease.

This clonotype was detected ten times or more. The V and J genes are TRBV27 and TRBJ2-3; D remains unclear. The V gene lost 4 bases and the J gene lost 2 bases, with 10 bases spanning the gap. The CDR3 length is 14 residues. Germline V CDR1 and CDR2: MNHEY, SMNVEV (reference sequence). Here the CDR3 DNA reads TGTGCCAGCAGTTCGGACGAGAACACAGATACGCAGTATTTT. Its translation: CASSSDENTDTQYF.

This chain links TRBV5-4 with TRBJ2-7; no firm D call. V lost 7 bases to trimming and J lost 3 bases, with 11 bases between them. The CDR3 covers 12 residues. Germline loops: CDR1 SGHNT, CDR2 YYREEE (reference sequence). The chain's CDR3 is CASSQVGYEQYF. In nucleotides, the CDR3 is TGTGCCAGCTCCCAGGTTGGCTACGAGCAGTACTTC.

This clonotype appeared many times. The V gene is TRBV12-3 or TRBV12-4, the J gene TRBJ2-1; D is possibly TRBD1 or TRBD2 (5 bases each). V shed 3 bases and J shed 5 bases, with 14 bases lying between them. The CDR3 is made up of 15 amino acids. This CDR3 reads CASSLGPPGDNEQFF. The CDR3 DNA follows: TGTGCCAGCAGTTTGGGGCCGCCCGGGGACAATGAGCAGTTCTTC.

The table lists this clonotype with many counts. The gene calls are TRBV29-1 and TRBJ2-1; D remains unclear. Trimming took 4 bases from V and 5 from J, leaving 6 bases between them. The CDR3 contains 11 residues. Germline V gives CDR1 SQVTM, CDR2 ANQGSEA. CDR3 DNA sequence: TGCAGCGTTGCCCCCCACAATGAGCAGTTCTTC. This gives the protein CSVAPHNEQFF.

A word on this clonotype: At one end the junction does not follow the germline gene, possibly because of a read error. J is TRBJ2-1 and V is TRBV20-1, with 7 positions matching TRBD1. The CDR3 contains 17 residues. From germline, CDR1 is DFQATT and CDR2 SNEGSKA (reference sequence). The CDR3 DNA reads as TGCAGTGCTAGAGATCTTAGGGGGCGGAGCTCCTACAATGAGCAGTCCTTC. It specifies CSARDLRGRSSYNEQSF.

This clonotype was counted only a few times. V usage is TRBV11-2 and J usage is TRBJ1-2; D gene unclear. Trimming removed 5 bases at V and 7 bases at J, with 11 bases between. The CDR3 runs to 12 residues. Germline V gene lookup returns CDR1 SGHAT and CDR2 FQNNGV. CDR3 nucleotide sequence: TGTGCCAGCAGCCAAGCGCCATGTGGCTACACCTTC. Its protein product is CASSQAPCGYTF.

In this sample, this clonotype turned up many times. The chain carries TRBV5-6 and TRBJ2-7; D call uncertain. V lost 0 bases, J lost 1 base, and 11 bases lay in between. Germline V gene lookup returns CDR1 SGHDT and CDR2 YYEEEE. The CDR3 totals 15 residues. The CDR3 coding sequence is TGTGCCAGCAGCTTGGGGGCCCGCCCTTCCTACGAGCAGTACTTC. Protein product: CASSLGARPSYEQYF.

This clonotype was seen many times. An end of the junction does not agree with germline; a read error may underlie this. The rearrangement links TRBV20-1 to TRBJ2-7; 8 nucleotides line up with TRBD2. CDR1 and CDR2 (germline): DFQATT, SNEGSKA (reference sequence). There are 14 residues in the CDR3. CDR3 sequence reads: CSASRGGDGYGQYF. CDR3 DNA sequence: TGCAGTGCCAGTCGGGGGGGGGATGGCTACGGGCAGTACTTC.

This clonotype has ten or more counts. This chain uses TRBV2 with TRBJ1-2; 8 nucleotides match TRBD1. The CDR3 totals 13 residues. Germline V gives CDR1 SNHLY, CDR2 FYNNEI. V gave up 3 bases and J gave up 7 bases; unmatched junction bases: 4. CDR3 bases: TGTGCCAGCAGTGAGGACAGGGACGGTGGCTACACCTTC. Encoded protein: CASSEDRDGGYTF.

This clonotype was observed at least ten times. The genes are TRBV2 and TRBJ1-5; 7 positions agree with TRBD1. The length of the CDR3 is 15 residues. Looked up from germline, CDR1 is SNHLY and CDR2 is FYNNEI. V trimming: 7 bases; J trimming: 7 bases; junction bases outside the gene matches: 13. CDR3 in amino acids: CASTLETGVSQPQHF. The CDR3 DNA sequence: TGTGCCAGCACTCTGGAAACAGGGGTCTCCCAGCCCCAGCATTTT.

This clonotype was detected ten times or more. The genes are TRBV28 and TRBJ1-5, with 9 positions matching TRBD1. The CDR3 is made up of 12 amino acids. V was pared by 5 bases and J by 15 bases, with 8 bases of the junction left unmatched. Germline V gene lookup returns CDR1 MDHEN and CDR2 SYDVKM. The DNA for the CDR3 is TGTGCCAGCAGTCTTCCGGGACAGGGAACGCATTTT. Translating it yields CASSLPGQGTHF.

In its sample, this clonotype was seen many times. The chain is built from TRBV12-3 or TRBV12-4 and TRBJ1-4; 7 bases fit TRBD1. Trimming cost V 3 bases and J 8 bases; bases outside gene matches: 6. The CDR3 contains 14 residues. CDR3 protein: CASSLNRGGEKLFF. The CDR3 region has the DNA TGTGCCAGCAGTTTGAACAGGGGTGGAGAAAAACTGTTTTTT.

In its sample, this clonotype was seen many times. In DNA form, the CDR3 reads TGTGCCAGCAGCTTGCAGGGAGATGTTGTGGGAAACACCATATATTTT. The encoded protein is CASSLQGDVVGNTIYF. The V and J genes are TRBV7-2 and TRBJ1-3, with D possibly TRBD1 on 5 matching bases. Germline loops: CDR1 SGHTA, CDR2 FQGNSA. The CDR3 extends over 16 amino acids. The V and J ends lost 3 bases and 4 bases respectively, with 16 bases between them. Looking up the rest from reference TRBV7-2 and TRBJ1-3 gives the full variable domain: GAGVSQSPSNKVTEKGKDVELRCDPISGHTALYWYRQSLGQGLEFLIYFQGNSAPDKSGLPSDRFSAERTGGSVSTLTIQRTQQEDSAVYLCASSLQGDVVGNTIYFGEGSWLTVV.

This clonotype was counted ten times or more. This chain uses TRBV20-1 with TRBJ2-1; the match to TRBD2 covers 13 bases. The CDR3 length is 16 residues. Germline values: CDR1 DFQATT, CDR2 SNEGSKA (reference sequence). The V segment lost 4 bases and the J segment 9 bases; nucleotides outside the gene matches: 12. DNA of the CDR3: TGCAGTGCTACTTACTCCGGGACTAGCGGGATGAGTGAGCAGTTCTTC. Protein sequence: CSATYSGTSGMSEQFF.

A few counts support this clonotype. The chain is built from TRBV2 and TRBJ1-1; D is undetermined. Germline V gives CDR1 SNHLY, CDR2 FYNNEI. V lost 6 bases and J lost 7, with 12 bases in between. The CDR3 spans 12 residues. As DNA, the CDR3 is TGTGCCAGCAGCCCCGCGTGGGGTGAAGCTTTCTTT. It encodes CASSPAWGEAFF.

V gene TRBV7-8 combines with J gene TRBJ2-7; tentative D call: TRBD2 (5 bases). CDR3 length: 14 amino acids. The germline V gene has CDR1 SGHVS and CDR2 FQNEAQ. The V gene lost 7 bases and the J gene lost 0 bases, with 13 bases spanning the gap. Written as DNA, the CDR3 is TGTGCCAGCACCTCCTCGGGGAGCTCCTACGAGCAGTACTTC. Its protein product is CASTSSGSSYEQYF.

This clonotype was observed a handful of times. The chain combines TRBV7-2 with TRBJ1-2; a weak D match, TRBD1 (6 bases). V gave up 0 bases and J gave up 4 bases, with 6 bases separating them. The CDR3 sequence is 13 residues long. Germline V gene sequence: CDR1 SGHTA, CDR2 FQGNSA. Here the CDR3 reads CASSLAGGYGYTF. CDR3 nucleotides: TGTGCCAGCAGCTTAGCAGGGGGCTATGGCTACACCTTC.

The genes are TRBV6-4 and TRBJ2-7, with 7 bases fitting TRBD1. Germline V gene sequence: CDR1 MRHNA, CDR2 SNTAGT. V dropped 3 bases and J dropped 2; count of bases not matched to a gene: 10. The CDR3 covers 16 residues. The CDR3 DNA follows: TGTGCCAGCAGTGAAGGACCGGGACAGACTACCTACGAGCAGTACTTC. Its protein product is CASSEGPGQTTYEQYF.

This clonotype was picked up many times. V gene TRBV20-1 combines with J gene TRBJ2-3, with D perhaps given as TRBD1 or TRBD2 (5 bases each). V was cut by 0 bases and J by 9 bases, with 13 bases left in between. Per germline, CDR1 DFQATT and CDR2 SNEGSKA (reference sequence). The CDR3 consists of 13 residues. CDR3: CSARDGTGPTQYF. The CDR3 nucleotides are TGCAGTGCTAGAGATGGGACCGGTCCAACGCAGTATTTT.

This chain connects TRBV2 to TRBJ2-7; possible D gene TRBD1, 6 bases. This CDR3 comprises 14 residues. The V end was cut by 6 bases, the J end by 3 bases, with 15 bases between. Germline V gene lookup returns CDR1 SNHLY and CDR2 FYNNEI. CDR3: CASRAGVGDYEQYF. CDR3 in DNA: TGTGCCAGCAGGGCAGGGGTTGGGGACTACGAGCAGTACTTC.

There are many counts of this clonotype. The chain recombines TRBV11-2 with TRBJ2-4; possibly TRBD2 for D (5 bases). The CDR3 spans 13 residues. The germline CDR1 and CDR2 sequences are SGHAT and FQNNGV. The V and J ends lost 5 bases and 1 base respectively, with 6 bases between them. CDR3 residues: CASSGEAKNIQYF. In nucleotides, the CDR3 is TGTGCCAGCAGCGGGGAGGCCAAAAACATTCAGTACTTC.

V and J are TRBV6-1 and TRBJ1-5, with D uncertain. The CDR3 totals 13 residues. V was cut by 10 bases and J by 2 bases, with 12 bases left in between. CDR1 is MNHNS and CDR2 is SASEGT in the germline V gene. In nucleotides, the CDR3 is TGTGCCACCAAGAGCTGGGGCAATCAGCCCCAGCATTTT. Translation: CATKSWGNQPQHF.

This clonotype was recorded at least ten times. The rearrangement uses TRBV11-2 and TRBJ2-7; D not certain. Germline assignment: CDR1 SGHAT and CDR2 FQNNGV. CDR3 size: 12 residues. Trimming removed 2 bases from V and 6 bases from J, with 8 bases in between. The CDR3 protein is CASSLSVGEQYF. CDR3 sequence (DNA): TGTGCCAGCAGCTTATCGGTAGGCGAGCAGTACTTC.

Ten or more counts support this clonotype. The gene calls are TRBV10-3 and TRBJ2-7; 13 nucleotides line up with TRBD2. The trim removed 3 bases at V and 1 base at J, leaving 3 bases unmatched. This CDR3 has 16 residues. Germline-derived CDR1 and CDR2 are ENHRY and SYGVKD. This CDR3 is CAISDPGLAGSYEQYF. The CDR3 DNA is TGTGCCATCAGTGACCCGGGACTAGCGGGGTCCTACGAGCAGTACTTC.

This clonotype occurred many times. The chain recombines TRBV27 with TRBJ1-1; D uncertain. The CDR3 runs 14 residues. In germline, CDR1 is MNHEY, CDR2 SMNVEV (reference sequence). Deletions cut 3 bases from V and 4 bases from J, with 12 bases between. The CDR3 protein is CASSFWGEGTEAFF. The CDR3 DNA is TGTGCCAGCAGTTTTTGGGGTGAGGGCACTGAAGCTTTCTTT.

This clonotype was found many times. V is TRBV28 and J is TRBJ1-4, with D possibly matching TRBD1 (6 bases). The V end was cut by 5 bases, the J end by 6 bases, with 16 bases between. This CDR3 has 15 residues. CDR1 MDHEN and CDR2 SYDVKM come from the germline V gene. The CDR3 spells CASSPQTGSDEKLFF. DNA of the CDR3: TGTGCCAGCAGTCCCCAGACAGGTTCCGATGAAAAACTGTTTTTT.

As to this clonotype: This may come from a read error, since a much larger clone is one base off. V is TRBV6-5 and J is TRBJ1-1, with D maybe TRBD1 (6 bases). V shed 8 bases and J shed 4 bases, with 23 bases lying between them. Germline V gene data show CDR1 as MNHEY and CDR2 as SVGAGI. The CDR3 covers 16 residues. CDR3 nucleotide sequence: TGTGCCAGCGGTTCCCCATTACAGGGTTTGAGCACTGAAGCTTTCTTT. Translation gives CASGSPLQGLSTEAFF.

This clonotype was counted at least ten times. The rearrangement joins TRBV12-3 or TRBV12-4 to TRBJ1-5; 8 bases align to TRBD1. There are 15 residues in the CDR3. The V segment lost 6 bases and the J segment 6 bases; nucleotides outside the gene matches: 10. The CDR3: CASSLQGQVAQPQHF. CDR3 sequence (DNA): TGTGCCAGCAGCTTACAGGGACAGGTAGCTCAGCCCCAGCATTTT.

The V and J genes are TRBV28 and TRBJ2-5, with 7 bases lining up with TRBD1. The V segment lost 2 bases and the J segment 1 base; nucleotides outside the gene matches: 7. CDR1 is MDHEN and CDR2 is SYDVKM in the germline V gene. This CDR3 spans 16 amino acids. The CDR3 loop is CASSLGIGTVQETQYF. The CDR3 DNA reads as TGTGCCAGCAGTTTAGGAATCGGGACAGTCCAAGAGACCCAGTACTTC.

Ten or more counts support this clonotype. The chain is built from TRBV11-2 and TRBJ2-5; 12 nucleotides agree with TRBD1. Looked up from germline, CDR1 is SGHAT and CDR2 is FQNNGV. With V trimmed by 3 bases and J by 9 bases, 5 bases remained unmatched. This CDR3 has 14 residues. The CDR3, as DNA: TGTGCCAGCAGCTTGTTCCGGGACAGGGGGCCCCAGTACTTC. It encodes CASSLFRDRGPQYF.

This clonotype was observed a few times. This rearrangement joins TRBV25-1 to TRBJ2-2; TRBD2 agrees at 7 bases. This CDR3 comprises 15 residues. Looked up from germline, CDR1 is MGHDK and CDR2 is SYGVNS. Unmatched junction bases numbered 10, after V lost 8 bases and J lost 4 bases. The CDR3 region has the DNA TGTGCCAGCGGGGCTTGGGGCGGGAGCACCGGGGAGCTGTTTTTT. This sequence encodes CASGAWGGSTGELFF.